Below, 2 T cell receptor beta chains from the same sample are listed, as sequenced in a study of OX40 agonist ivuxolimab in advanced cancers. Repertoires were generated with immunoSEQ multiplex PCR, while TCRdb's copy carries only in-frame clones and drops some. This sample yields tens of thousands of clones, of which 85% to 90% are seen a single time; about 12% belongs to the top ten. The source material was CD4+ or CD8+ T cells sorted from blood, sampled in a trial of the OX40 agonist ivuxolimab. These TCRs come from an adult with an advanced solid tumor such as melanoma, head and neck, liver or kidney cancer.

The CDR3 coding sequence is TGTGCCAGCAGGTTGCGTGGGGGCGCGAACACTGAAGCTTTCTTT. Encoded protein: CASRLRGGANTEAFF. This chain links TRBV28 with TRBJ1-1; maybe TRBD1 (6 bases). V shed 6 bases and J shed 1 base, with 15 bases lying between them. There are 15 residues in the CDR3. CDR1 is MDHEN and CDR2 is SYDVKM in the germline V gene.

The count of this clone is one. J is TRBJ2-1 and V is TRBV30, with TRBD1 as a possible D gene (6 bases). This CDR3 region has 15 residues. V was shortened by 0 bases and J by 4 bases, with 13 bases between the two germline ends. CDR1 is GTSNPN and CDR2 is SVGIG in the germline V gene (reference sequence). CDR3 DNA sequence: TGTGCCTGGAGTGTAACCAGGGGTGATTACAATGAGCAGTTCTTC. Its translation is CAWSVTRGDYNEQFF.